The table lists the clone carrying this T cell receptor (beta chain) with a few counts. The antigen is unknown. CDR3 length equals 12 residues. Looked up from germline, CDR1 is SEHNR and CDR2 is FQNEAQ (reference sequence). Trimming stripped 3 bases from V and 6 bases from J, with 9 bases between. This entry belongs to a study of T-cell memory formation after mild COVID-19. Study in general: TCR clusters largely stayed donor specific. Findings of the study overall: Clones that contracted clustered mainly in CM and EM if CD4+ and in EMRA if CD8+. Still unconfirmed is whether the second-wave clones peaking on day 37 recognized SARS-CoV-2. Later expanders leaned toward CD4+, whereas clones contracting from day 15 to 85 were balanced CD4/CD8.

TCRdb re-analysed the 5' RACE reads in MiXCR, keeping a single row per CDR3 protein. In the table there are roughly 340,000 distinct CDR3 sequences, around 20% of which are singletons. This clonotype was sampled from a man younger than 35 who had mild COVID-19 (a few samples of this study predate the infection). Cell type and time point are not known. The chain links TRBV7-9 to TRBJ2-7; D remains ambiguous. The sample consisted of PBMCs or a T cell subset sorted from them (not recorded which). Written as DNA, the CDR3 is TGTGCCAGCAGCTTGACGAGAGCCGAGCAGTACTTC. Protein: CASSLTRAEQYF.